This note documents a single T cell receptor (beta chain) sequence. Its antigen is not identified. The entry originates in a study of graft-versus-host responses after intestinal transplantation. Sequenced by immunoSEQ multiplex PCR; TCRdb stores in-frame clones only, minus some. The repertoire holds about 92,000 clones, with about 89% as singletons. The sequenced sample was unstimulated CD8+ T cells sorted from spleen or lymph node cells, obtained before intestinal transplant. The sequence was collected from a human donor who received an intestinal transplant.

The CDR3 nucleotides are TGTGCCAGCAGCTTGTACCCCGGCACTGAAGCTTTCTTT. This codes for CASSLYPGTEAFF. The chain uses TRBV5-6 and TRBJ1-1; no definite D call. Deletions cut 1 base from V and 4 bases from J, with 8 bases between. This CDR3 is built from 13 residues. Germline V gives CDR1 SGHDT, CDR2 YYEEEE. The whole variable domain, remainder taken from reference TRBV5-6 and TRBJ1-1, is DAGVTQSPTHLIKTRGQQVTLRCSPKSGHDTVSWYQQALGQGPQFIFQYYEEEERQRGNFPDRFSGHQFPNYSSELNVNALLLGDSALYLCASSLYPGTEAFFGQGTRLTVV.